This T cell receptor beta chain was profiled in a study of blood T cell repertoires in COVID-19 (dated by TCRdb to the early 2020s). For the wider study: Samples from collaborators originated in the United States, Italy and Spain and spanned both the acute and convalescent phases of COVID-19. The material from the prospective study consisted of cDNA or gDNA derived from T cells, B-cell-depleted T cells, or PBMCs. Subjects who had been exposed to COVID-19, were actively infected with it, or had recovered from it provided the deeply sampled blood TCRbeta repertoires that made up the dataset. A freely available public database, intended as a resource for researchers studying the immune response to SARS-CoV-2, is where the repertoires were released. The samples were drawn from two sources: the first 160 participants of the ongoing ImmuneRACE study, and 1,000 to 1,500 subjects contributed by 6 global collaborators. A de-identified subject ID, COVID-19 status, age in years and sex were almost always included in the sample metadata. HLA class I and class II types, where available, came from metadata supplied by the sample provider rather than from assay-based typing. The investigation overall reported the following: Clinical and demographic metadata were provided uncurated, with the amount varying by source and participant.

With regard to this clone: Which antigen it targets is not known. No much larger clonotype is one base removed from it; base qualities were not supplied.

TCRbeta CDR3 regions were amplified from genomic DNA using the immunoSEQ Assay, a bias-controlled multiplex PCR. The original pipeline was this. Nucleated cell counts per sample were estimated from amplification of reference gene primers within the assay. Sequence reads were collapsed and filtered to measure the absolute abundance of every unique TCRbeta CDR3 rearrangement. Productive Simpson clonality was computed per sample as the square root of Simpson's diversity index over productive rearrangements. TCRdb stores this immuneACCESS table with in-frame sequences only. Part of the clones is absent; in the studies checked, under half of the shortfall reflects unresolved V genes, and no reason is known for the rest. Clonal size and the V and J genes are those of that table, whereas D and trimming came from the DNA. This sample holds tens of thousands of clones; over 70% were observed only once. The ten most abundant clones make up about 5.2% of the sample.

The germline V gene yields SNHLY for CDR1 and FYNNEI for CDR2. The germline ends are 7 bases apart after V is trimmed by 6 bases and J by 5 bases. Reading from cysteine to phenylalanine, the CDR3 counts 12 amino acids. Here the CDR3 DNA is all that survives: 36 bases in frame from base 1. The collaborating institutions used their own protocols to collect whole blood in K2EDTA tubes. For TCRbeta analysis, collaborators shipped samples in one of three forms: frozen whole blood, isolated PBMCs, or DNA extracted from either of those sample types. The sequence was collected from a human donor in a cohort sampled during active COVID-19. The rearrangement combines TRBV2 with TRBJ2-2, with the identity of the D gene unclear. Sequenced material: peripheral blood. The DNA sequence is as follows: TGTGCCAGCAGCCTAGAGACCGGGGAGCTGTTTTTT. Its coded protein is CASSLETGELFF. Supplemented by the reference TRBV2 and TRBJ2-2 proteins around the CDR3, the complete variable domain is EPEVTQTPSHQVTQMGQEVILRCVPISNHLYFYWYRQILGQKVEFLVSFYNNEISEKSEIFDDQFSVERPDGSNFTLKIRSTKLEDSAMYFCASSLETGELFFGEGSRLTVL.